The subject of this entry is one T cell receptor (beta chain). What it recognizes is unknown. Generated by immunoSEQ multiplex PCR, the TCRdb table keeps only in-frame clones and is missing some. The sample lists about 32,000 clones, roughly 90% seen once, with just under 15% in the top ten. The sample is drawn from a study of T cells after posttransplantation cyclophosphamide. Findings and caveats of the study: Donor-recipient repertoire similarity was low at 1-2 months, rising over year one.

This CDR3 contains 15 residues. Per the germline V gene, CDR1 is SNHLY and CDR2 is FYNNEI. Losses at the gene ends were 10 bases for V and 4 bases for J; bases not matched to a gene: 9. The sequenced sample consisted of PBMCs. The chain combines TRBV2 with TRBJ2-1, with 11 bases matching TRBD2. This receptor was taken from a woman aged 35 to 49 with a blood cancer, CMV-positive, and with a related stem cell donor. The CDR3 DNA reads TGTGCCATCACCACCGGGACTAGCGGTTACAATGAGCAGTTCTTC. Translating gives CAITTGTSGYNEQFF.